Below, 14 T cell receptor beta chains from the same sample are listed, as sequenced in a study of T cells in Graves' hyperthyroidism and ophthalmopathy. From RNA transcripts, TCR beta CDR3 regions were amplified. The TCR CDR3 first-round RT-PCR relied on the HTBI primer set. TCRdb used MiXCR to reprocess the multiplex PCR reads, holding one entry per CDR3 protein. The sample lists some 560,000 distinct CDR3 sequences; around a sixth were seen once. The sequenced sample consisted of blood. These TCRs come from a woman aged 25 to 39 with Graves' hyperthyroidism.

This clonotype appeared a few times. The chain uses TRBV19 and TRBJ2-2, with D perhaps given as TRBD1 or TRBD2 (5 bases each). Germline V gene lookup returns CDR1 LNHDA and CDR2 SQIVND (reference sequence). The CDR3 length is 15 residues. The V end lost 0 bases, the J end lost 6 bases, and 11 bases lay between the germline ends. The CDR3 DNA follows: TGTGCCAGTAGTATAGATCACGGGGCTTCCGGGGAGCTGTTTTTT. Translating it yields CASSIDHGASGELFF.

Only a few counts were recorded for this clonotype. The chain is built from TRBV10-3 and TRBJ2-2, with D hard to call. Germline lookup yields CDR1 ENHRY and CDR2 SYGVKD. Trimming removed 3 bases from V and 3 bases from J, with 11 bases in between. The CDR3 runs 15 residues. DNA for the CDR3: TGTGCCATCAGTGAAGGTACAGTTGACACCGGGGAGCTGTTTTTT. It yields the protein CAISEGTVDTGELFF.

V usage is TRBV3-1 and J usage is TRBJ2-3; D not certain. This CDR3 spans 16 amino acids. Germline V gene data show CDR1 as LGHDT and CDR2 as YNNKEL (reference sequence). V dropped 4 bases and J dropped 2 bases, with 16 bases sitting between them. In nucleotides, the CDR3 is TGTGCCAGCAGCCCCTCTGTCCGGGTGACCACAGATACGCAGTATTTT. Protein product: CASSPSVRVTTDTQYF.

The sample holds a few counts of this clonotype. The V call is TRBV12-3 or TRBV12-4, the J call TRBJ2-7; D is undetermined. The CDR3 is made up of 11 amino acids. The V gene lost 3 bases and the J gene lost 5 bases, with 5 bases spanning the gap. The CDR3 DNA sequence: TGTGCCAGCAGTTTCTTTGACGAGCAGTACTTC. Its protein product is CASSFFDEQYF.

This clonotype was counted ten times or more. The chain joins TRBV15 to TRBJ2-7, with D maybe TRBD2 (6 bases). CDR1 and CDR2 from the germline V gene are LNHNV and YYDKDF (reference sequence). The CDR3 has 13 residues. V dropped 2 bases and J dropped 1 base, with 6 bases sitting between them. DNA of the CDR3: TGTGCCACCAGCAGACGGGAGTCCTACGAGCAGTACTTC. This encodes CATSRRESYEQYF.

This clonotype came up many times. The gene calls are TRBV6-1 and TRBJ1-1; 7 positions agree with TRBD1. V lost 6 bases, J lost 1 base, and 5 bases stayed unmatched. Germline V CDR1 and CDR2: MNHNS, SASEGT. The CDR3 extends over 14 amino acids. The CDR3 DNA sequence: TGTGCCAGCAGGCCCGGGACAGAGAACACTGAAGCTTTCTTT. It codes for CASRPGTENTEAFF.

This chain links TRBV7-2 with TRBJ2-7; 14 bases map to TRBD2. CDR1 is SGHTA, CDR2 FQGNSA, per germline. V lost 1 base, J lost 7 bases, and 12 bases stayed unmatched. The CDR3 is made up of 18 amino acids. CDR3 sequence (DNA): TGTGCCAGCAGCTTAGGGAGACTAGCGGGGGGGGCCAAGAGGGAGCAGTACTTC. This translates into CASSLGRLAGGAKREQYF. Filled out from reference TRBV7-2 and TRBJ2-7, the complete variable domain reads GAGVSQSPSNKVTEKGKDVELRCDPISGHTALYWYRQSLGQGLEFLIYFQGNSAPDKSGLPSDRFSAERTGGSVSTLTIQRTQQEDSAVYLCASSLGRLAGGAKREQYFGPGTRLTVT.

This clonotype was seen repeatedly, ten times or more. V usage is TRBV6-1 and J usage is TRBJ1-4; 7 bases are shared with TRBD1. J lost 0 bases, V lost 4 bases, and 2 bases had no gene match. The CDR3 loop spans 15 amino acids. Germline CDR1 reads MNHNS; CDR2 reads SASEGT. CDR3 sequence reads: CASSGQGATNEKLFF. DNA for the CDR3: TGTGCCAGCAGTGGACAGGGAGCAACTAATGAAAAACTGTTTTTT.

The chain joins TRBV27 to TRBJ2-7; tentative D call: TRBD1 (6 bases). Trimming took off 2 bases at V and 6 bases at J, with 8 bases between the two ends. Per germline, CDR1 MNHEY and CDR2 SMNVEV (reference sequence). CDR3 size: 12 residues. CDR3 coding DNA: TGTGCCAGCAGTTTACCAGGGGCCGAGCAGTACTTC. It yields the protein CASSLPGAEQYF.

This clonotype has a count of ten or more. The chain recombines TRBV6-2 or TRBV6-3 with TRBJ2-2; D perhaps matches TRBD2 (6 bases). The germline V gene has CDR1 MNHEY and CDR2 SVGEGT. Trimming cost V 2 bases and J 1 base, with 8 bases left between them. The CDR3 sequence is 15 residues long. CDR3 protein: CASSYLALNTGELFF. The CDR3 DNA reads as TGTGCCAGCAGTTACCTAGCGCTGAACACCGGGGAGCTGTTTTTT.

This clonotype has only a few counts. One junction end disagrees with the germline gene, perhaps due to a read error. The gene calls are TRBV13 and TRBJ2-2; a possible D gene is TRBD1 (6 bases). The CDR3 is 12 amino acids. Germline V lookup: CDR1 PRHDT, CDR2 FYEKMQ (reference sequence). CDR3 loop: CASSVGGQPLFF. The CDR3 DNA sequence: TGTGCCAGCAGCGTAGGGGGACAACCGCTGTTTTTT.

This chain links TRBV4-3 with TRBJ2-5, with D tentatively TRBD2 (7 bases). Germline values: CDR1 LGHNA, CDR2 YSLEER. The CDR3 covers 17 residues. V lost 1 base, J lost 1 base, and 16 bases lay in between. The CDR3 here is CASSQARGGGGQETQYF. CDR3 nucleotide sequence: TGCGCCAGCAGCCAAGCCCGCGGGGGAGGGGGCCAAGAGACCCAGTACTTC.

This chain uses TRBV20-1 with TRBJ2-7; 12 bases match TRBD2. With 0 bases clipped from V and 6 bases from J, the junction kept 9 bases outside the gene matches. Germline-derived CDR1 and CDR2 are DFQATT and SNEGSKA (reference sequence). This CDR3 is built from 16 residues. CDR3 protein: CSARDFLAGGLGEQYF. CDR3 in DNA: TGCAGTGCTAGAGATTTCCTAGCGGGAGGGCTAGGCGAGCAGTACTTC.

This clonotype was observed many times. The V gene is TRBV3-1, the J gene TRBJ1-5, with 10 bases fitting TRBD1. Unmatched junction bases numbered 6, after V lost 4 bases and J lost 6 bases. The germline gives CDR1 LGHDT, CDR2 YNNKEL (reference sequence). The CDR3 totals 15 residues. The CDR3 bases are TGTGCCAGCAGCCCCGGGACAGGGGTTTTTCAGCCCCAGCATTTT. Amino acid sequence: CASSPGTGVFQPQHF.